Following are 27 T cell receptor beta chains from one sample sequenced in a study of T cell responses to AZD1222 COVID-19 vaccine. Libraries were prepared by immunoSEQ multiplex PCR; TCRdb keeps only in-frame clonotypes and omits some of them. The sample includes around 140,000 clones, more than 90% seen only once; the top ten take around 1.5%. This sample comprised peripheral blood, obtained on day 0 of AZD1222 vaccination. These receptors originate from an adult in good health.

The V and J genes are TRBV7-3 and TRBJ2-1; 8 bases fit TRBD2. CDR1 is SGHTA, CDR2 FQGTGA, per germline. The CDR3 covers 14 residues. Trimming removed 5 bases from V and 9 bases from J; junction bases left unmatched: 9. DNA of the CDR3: TGTGCCAGCAGCCGAACAGCGGGAGAGGTTGAGCAGTTCTTC. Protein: CASSRTAGEVEQFF.

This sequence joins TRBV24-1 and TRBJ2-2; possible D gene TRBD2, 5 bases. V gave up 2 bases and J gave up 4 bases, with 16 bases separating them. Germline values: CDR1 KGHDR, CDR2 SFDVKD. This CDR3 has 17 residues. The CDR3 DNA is TGTGCCACCAGTGATTCCTTCAGAGGGAGCAGCACCGGGGAGCTGTTTTTT. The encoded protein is CATSDSFRGSSTGELFF.

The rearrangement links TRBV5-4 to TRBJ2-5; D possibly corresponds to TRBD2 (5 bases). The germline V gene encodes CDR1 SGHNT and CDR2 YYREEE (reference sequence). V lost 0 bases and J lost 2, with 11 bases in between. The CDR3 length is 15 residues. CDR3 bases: TGTGCCAGCAGCTTGGTCGGCGGGCCTCAAGAGACCCAGTACTTC. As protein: CASSLVGGPQETQYF. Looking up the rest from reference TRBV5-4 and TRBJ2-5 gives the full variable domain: ETGVTQSPTHLIKTRGQQVTLRCSSQSGHNTVSWYQQALGQGPQFIFQYYREEENGRGNFPPRFSGLQFPNYSSELNVNALELDDSALYLCASSLVGGPQETQYFGPGTRLLVL.

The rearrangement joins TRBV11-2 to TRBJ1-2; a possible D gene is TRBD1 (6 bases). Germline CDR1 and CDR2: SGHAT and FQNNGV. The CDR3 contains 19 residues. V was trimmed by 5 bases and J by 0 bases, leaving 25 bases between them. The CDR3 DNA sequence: TGTGCCAGCAGCCCGCGTTTGGGGGGGCAAAGCCCGCCTAACTATGGCTACACCTTC. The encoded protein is CASSPRLGGQSPPNYGYTF.

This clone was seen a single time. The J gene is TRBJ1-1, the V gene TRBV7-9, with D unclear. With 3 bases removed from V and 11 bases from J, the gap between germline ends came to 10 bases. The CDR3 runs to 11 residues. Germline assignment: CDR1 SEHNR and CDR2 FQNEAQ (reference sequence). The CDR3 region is CASSFRNKAFF. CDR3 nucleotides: TGTGCCAGCAGCTTCCGAAATAAGGCTTTCTTT.

For the CDR3, the DNA is TGTGCCAGCAGCTTGTTAACCGCCGGGTATATCACCGGGGAGCTGTTTTTT. The encoded protein is CASSLLTAGYITGELFF. V usage is TRBV5-4 and J usage is TRBJ2-2; no reliable D call. Between the trimmed V and J ends, which lost 1 base and 4 bases, there was a span of 17 bases. CDR1 is SGHNT, CDR2 YYREEE, per germline (reference sequence). CDR3 length equals 17 residues.

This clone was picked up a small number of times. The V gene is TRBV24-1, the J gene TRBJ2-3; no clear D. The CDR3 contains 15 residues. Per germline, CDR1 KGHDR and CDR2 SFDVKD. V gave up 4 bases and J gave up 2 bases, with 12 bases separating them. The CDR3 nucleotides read TGTGCCACCAGTGACTCCGGCATGACCACAGATACGCAGTATTTT. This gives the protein CATSDSGMTTDTQYF.

For the CDR3, the DNA is TGTGCCAGCAGTGAACCCCGGGTAGAGACCCAGTACTTC. Translation gives CASSEPRVETQYF. V gene TRBV6-1 combines with J gene TRBJ2-5; D gene unclear. This CDR3 region has 13 residues. Germline CDR1 and CDR2: MNHNS and SASEGT. The V gene lost 2 bases and the J gene lost 4 bases, with 8 bases spanning the gap.

CDR3 nucleotide sequence: TGTGCCAGCAGTTTGTCGGCCCGGAGGTTGGTATTGGGCACAGATACGCAGTATTTT. Its protein is CASSLSARRLVLGTDTQYF. The chain joins TRBV27 to TRBJ2-3, with D perhaps matching TRBD2 (5 bases). There are 19 residues in the CDR3. In germline, CDR1 is MNHEY, CDR2 SMNVEV (reference sequence). The V gene lost 3 bases and the J gene lost 1 base, with 23 bases spanning the gap.

The CDR3 nucleotides are TGTGCCACCAGTGATTATCGGGACAGGGAGGGTCAGCCCCAGCATTTT. It encodes CATSDYRDREGQPQHF. The rearrangement uses TRBV24-1 and TRBJ1-5, with 9 bases aligning to TRBD1. The length of the CDR3 is 16 residues. Germline V CDR1 and CDR2: KGHDR, SFDVKD. V dropped 2 bases and J dropped 6; count of bases not matched to a gene: 7.

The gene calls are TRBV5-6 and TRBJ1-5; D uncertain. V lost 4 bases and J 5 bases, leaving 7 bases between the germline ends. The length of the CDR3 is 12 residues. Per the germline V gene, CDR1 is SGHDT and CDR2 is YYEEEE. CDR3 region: CASSQVDQPQHF. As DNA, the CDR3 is TGTGCCAGCAGCCAGGTAGATCAGCCCCAGCATTTT.

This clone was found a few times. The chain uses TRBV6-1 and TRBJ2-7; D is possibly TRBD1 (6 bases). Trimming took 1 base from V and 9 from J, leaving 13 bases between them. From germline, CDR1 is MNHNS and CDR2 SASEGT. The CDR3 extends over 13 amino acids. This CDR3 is CASSEGETGRQYF. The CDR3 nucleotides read TGTGCCAGCAGTGAAGGGGAGACAGGTCGGCAGTACTTC.

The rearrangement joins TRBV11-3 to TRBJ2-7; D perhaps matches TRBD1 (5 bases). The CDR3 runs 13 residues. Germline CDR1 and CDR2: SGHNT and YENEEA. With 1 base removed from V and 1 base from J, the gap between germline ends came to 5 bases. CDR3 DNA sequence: TGTGCCAGCAGCTTAGGACAGTCCTACGAGCAGTACTTC. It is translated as CASSLGQSYEQYF.

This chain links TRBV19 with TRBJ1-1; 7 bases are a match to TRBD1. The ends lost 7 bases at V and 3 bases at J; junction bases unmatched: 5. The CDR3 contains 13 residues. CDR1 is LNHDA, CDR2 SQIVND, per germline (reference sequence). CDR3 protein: CASKEGADTEAFF. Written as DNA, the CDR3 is TGTGCCAGTAAGGAGGGGGCTGACACTGAAGCTTTCTTT.

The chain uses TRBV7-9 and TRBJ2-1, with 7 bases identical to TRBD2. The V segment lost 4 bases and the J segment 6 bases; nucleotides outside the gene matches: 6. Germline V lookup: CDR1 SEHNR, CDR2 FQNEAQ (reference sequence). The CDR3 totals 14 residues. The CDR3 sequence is CASSSRPGGNEQFF. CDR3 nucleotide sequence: TGTGCCAGCAGCTCCCGACCGGGGGGCAATGAGCAGTTCTTC.

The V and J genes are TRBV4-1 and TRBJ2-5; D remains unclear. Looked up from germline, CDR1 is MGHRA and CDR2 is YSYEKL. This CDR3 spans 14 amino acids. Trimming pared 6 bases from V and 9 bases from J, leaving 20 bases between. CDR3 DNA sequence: TGCGCCAGCAGTCCCGTCGGAGCTCGGATGGCCCAGTACTTC. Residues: CASSPVGARMAQYF.

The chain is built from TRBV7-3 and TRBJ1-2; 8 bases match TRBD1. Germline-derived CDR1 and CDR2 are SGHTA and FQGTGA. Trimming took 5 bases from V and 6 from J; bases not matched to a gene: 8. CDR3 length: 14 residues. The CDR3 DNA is TGTGCCAGCAGCCCCCTGACAGGGGCGGATGGCTACACCTTC. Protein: CASSPLTGADGYTF.

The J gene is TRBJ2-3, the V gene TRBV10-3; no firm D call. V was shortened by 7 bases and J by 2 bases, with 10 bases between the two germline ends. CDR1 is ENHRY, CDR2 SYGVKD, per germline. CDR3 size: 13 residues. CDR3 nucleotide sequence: TGTGCCATCACCGCTGGAGACACAGATACGCAGTATTTT. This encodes CAITAGDTDTQYF.

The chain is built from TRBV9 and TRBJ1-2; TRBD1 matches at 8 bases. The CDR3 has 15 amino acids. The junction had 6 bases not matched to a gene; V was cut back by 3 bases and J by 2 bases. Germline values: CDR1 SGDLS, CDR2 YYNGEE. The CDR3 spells CASSATTGVNYGYTF. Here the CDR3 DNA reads TGTGCCAGCAGCGCCACGACAGGGGTAAACTATGGCTACACCTTC.

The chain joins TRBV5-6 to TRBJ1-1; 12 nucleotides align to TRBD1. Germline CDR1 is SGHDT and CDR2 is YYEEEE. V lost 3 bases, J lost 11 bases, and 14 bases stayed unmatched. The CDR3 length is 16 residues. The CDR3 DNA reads TGTGCCAGCAGCTCCGGGACAGGGGGCCGGGGGCTCAGGGCTTTCTTT. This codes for CASSSGTGGRGLRAFF.

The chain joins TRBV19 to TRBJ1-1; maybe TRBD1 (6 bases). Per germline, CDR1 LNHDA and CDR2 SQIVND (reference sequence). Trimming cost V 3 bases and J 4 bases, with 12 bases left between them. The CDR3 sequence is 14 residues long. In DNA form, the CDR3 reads TGTGCCAGTAGTATCAGGGGCGGGTTCACTGAAGCTTTCTTT. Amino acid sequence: CASSIRGGFTEAFF.

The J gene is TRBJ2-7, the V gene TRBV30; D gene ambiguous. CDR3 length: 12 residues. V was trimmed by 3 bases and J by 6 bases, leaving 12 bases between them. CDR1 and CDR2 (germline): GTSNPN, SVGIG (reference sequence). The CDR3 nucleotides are TGTGCCTGGAGCGATACAGTCGGCGAGCAGTACTTC. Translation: CAWSDTVGEQYF.

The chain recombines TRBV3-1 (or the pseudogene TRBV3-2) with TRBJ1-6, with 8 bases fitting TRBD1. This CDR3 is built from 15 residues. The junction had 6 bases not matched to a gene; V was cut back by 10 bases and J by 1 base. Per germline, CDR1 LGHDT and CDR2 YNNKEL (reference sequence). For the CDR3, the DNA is TGTGCCACCCAGGGGGCGAATTCCTATAATTCACCCCTCCACTTT. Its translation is CATQGANSYNSPLHF.

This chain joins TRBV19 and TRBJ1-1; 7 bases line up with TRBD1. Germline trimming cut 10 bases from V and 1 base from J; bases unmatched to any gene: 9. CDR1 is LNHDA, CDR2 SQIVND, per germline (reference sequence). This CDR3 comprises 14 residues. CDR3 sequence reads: CATWPRTGNTEAFF. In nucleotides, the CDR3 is TGTGCCACGTGGCCCAGGACAGGGAACACTGAAGCTTTCTTT. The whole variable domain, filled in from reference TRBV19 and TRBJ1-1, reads DGGITQSPKYLFRKEGQNVTLSCEQNLNHDAMYWYRQDPGQGLRLIYYSQIVNDFQKGDIAEGYSVSREKKESFPLTVTSAQKNPTAFYLCATWPRTGNTEAFFGQGTRLTVV.

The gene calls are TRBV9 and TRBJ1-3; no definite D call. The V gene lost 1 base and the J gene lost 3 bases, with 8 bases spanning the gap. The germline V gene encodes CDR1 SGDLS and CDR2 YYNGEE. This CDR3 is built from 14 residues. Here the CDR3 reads CASSVIGIGNTIYF. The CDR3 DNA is TGTGCCAGCAGCGTAATAGGGATTGGAAACACCATATATTTT. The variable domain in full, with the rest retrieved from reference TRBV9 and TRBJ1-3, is DSGVTQTPKHLITATGQRVTLRCSPRSGDLSVYWYQQSLDQGLQFLIQYYNGEERAKGNILERFSAQQFPDLHSELNLSSLELGDSALYFCASSVIGIGNTIYFGEGSWLTVV.

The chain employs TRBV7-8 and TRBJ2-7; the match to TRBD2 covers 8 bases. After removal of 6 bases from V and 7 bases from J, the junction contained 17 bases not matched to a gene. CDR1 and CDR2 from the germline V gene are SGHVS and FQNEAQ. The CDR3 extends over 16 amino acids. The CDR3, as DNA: TGTGCCAGCAGTCGAAAATCCGGGACTAGGTCTGTAGAGCAGTACTTC. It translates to CASSRKSGTRSVEQYF.

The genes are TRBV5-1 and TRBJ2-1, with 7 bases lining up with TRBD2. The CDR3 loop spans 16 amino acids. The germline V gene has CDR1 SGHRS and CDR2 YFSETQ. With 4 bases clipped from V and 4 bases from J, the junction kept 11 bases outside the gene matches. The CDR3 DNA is TGCGCCAGCAGCCCCCTCTCGGGAGGAGCTTACAATGAGCAGTTCTTC. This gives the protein CASSPLSGGAYNEQFF.